The T cell receptor (beta chain) under discussion was sequenced for a study of beta chain features in type 1 diabetes. Notes on the study in general: Reduced insertions and increased deletions marked VDJ junctions in type 1 diabetes patients. Sampled from patients, naive, central memory and Treg TCRB repertoires appeared more similar than those sampled from healthy donors. A potential PCR bias toward shorter templates would be equal in patient and control samples. Shorter TCRB CDR3s, moderately but significantly so, were found in Type 1 diabetes patients in all four CD4+ subsets.

Germline assignment: CDR1 SGDLS and CDR2 YYNGEE. The J segment lost 4 bases and the V segment lost 4 bases, leaving 5 bases of the junction unmatched. The CDR3 has 17 residues. Points on this clone: What it binds is not known.

Every bit of the isolated RNA underwent reverse transcription, so sequencing read expressed TCRB transcripts. TCRdb's table, derived via immunoSEQ multiplex PCR, lists solely in-frame clones and lacks some. The sample lists more than 250,000 clones; about 24% were seen once. The V gene is TRBV9, the J gene TRBJ2-1; TRBD2 matches 16 bases. This TCR was sampled from a woman in her thirties with type 1 diabetes. Sample: naive CD4+ T cells from blood. The DNA for the CDR3 is TGTGCCAGCAGCCTAGGGACTAGCGGGAGGGTTTACAATGAGCAGTTCTTC. Translated: CASSLGTSGRVYNEQFF.